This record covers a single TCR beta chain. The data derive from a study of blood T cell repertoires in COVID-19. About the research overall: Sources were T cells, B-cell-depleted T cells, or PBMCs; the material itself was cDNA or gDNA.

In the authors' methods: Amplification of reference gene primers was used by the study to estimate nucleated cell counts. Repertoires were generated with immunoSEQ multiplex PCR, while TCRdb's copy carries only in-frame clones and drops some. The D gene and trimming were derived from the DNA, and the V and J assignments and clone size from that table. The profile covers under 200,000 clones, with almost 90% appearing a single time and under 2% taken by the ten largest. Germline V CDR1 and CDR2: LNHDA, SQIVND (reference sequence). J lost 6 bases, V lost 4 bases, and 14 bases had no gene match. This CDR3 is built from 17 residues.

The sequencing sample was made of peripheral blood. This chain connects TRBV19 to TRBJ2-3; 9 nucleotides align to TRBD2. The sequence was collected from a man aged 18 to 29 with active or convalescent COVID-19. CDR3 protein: CASSKGIAGALPDTQYF. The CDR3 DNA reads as TGTGCCAGTAGTAAAGGAATAGCGGGGGCTTTGCCGGATACGCAGTATTTT.